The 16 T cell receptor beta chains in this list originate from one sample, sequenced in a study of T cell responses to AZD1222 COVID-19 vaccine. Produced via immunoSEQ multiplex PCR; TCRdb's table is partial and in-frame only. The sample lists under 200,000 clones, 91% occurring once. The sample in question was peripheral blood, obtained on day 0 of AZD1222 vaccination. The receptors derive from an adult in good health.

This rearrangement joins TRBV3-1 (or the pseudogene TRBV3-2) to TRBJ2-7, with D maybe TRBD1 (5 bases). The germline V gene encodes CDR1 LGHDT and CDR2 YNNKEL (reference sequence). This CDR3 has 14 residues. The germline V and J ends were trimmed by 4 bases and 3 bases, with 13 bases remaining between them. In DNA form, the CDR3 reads TGTGCCAGCAGCCCGATAGACAGAAACTACGAGCAGTACTTC. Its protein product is CASSPIDRNYEQYF.

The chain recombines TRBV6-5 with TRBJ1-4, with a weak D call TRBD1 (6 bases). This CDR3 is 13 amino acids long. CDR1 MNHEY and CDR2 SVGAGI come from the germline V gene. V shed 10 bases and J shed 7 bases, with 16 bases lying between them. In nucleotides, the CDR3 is TGTGCCACCGGACAGTTGTCGAGTGAAAAACTGTTTTTT. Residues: CATGQLSSEKLFF.

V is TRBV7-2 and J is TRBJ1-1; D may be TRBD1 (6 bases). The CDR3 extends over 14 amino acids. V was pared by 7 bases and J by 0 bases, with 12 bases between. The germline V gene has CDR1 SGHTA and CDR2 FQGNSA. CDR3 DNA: TGTGCCAGCACCCTAGGGGGGATGAACACTGAAGCTTTCTTT. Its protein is CASTLGGMNTEAFF.

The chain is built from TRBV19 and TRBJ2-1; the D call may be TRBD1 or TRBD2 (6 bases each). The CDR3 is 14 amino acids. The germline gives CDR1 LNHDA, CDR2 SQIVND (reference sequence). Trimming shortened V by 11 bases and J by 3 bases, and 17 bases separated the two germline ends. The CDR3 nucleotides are TGTGCCTCCGCACGGGGGCAGATCTACAATGAGCAGTTCTTC. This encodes CASARGQIYNEQFF. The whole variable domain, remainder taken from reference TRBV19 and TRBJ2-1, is DGGITQSPKYLFRKEGQNVTLSCEQNLNHDAMYWYRQDPGQGLRLIYYSQIVNDFQKGDIAEGYSVSREKKESFPLTVTSAQKNPTAFYLCASARGQIYNEQFFGPGTRLTVL.

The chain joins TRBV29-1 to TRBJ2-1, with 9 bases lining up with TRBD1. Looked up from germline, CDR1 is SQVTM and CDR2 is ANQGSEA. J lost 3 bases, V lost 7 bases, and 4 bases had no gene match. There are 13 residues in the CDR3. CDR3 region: CSAGGQGYNEQFF. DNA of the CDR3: TGCAGCGCGGGGGGACAGGGCTACAATGAGCAGTTCTTC.

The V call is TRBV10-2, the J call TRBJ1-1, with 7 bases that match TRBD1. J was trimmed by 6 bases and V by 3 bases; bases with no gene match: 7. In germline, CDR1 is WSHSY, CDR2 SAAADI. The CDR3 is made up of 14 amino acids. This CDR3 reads CASSDGQEASEAFF. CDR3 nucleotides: TGCGCCAGCAGTGACGGACAGGAGGCTTCTGAAGCTTTCTTT.

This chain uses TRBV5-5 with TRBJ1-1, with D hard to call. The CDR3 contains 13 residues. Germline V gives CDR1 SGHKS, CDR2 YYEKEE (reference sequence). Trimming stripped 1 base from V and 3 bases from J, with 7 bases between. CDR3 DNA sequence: TGTGCCAGCAGCTTGAAGGGAGACACTGAAGCTTTCTTT. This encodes CASSLKGDTEAFF. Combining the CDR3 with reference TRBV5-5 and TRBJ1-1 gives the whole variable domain DAGVTQSPTHLIKTRGQQVTLRCSPISGHKSVSWYQQVLGQGPQFIFQYYEKEERGRGNFPDRFSARQFPNYSSELNVNALLLGDSALYLCASSLKGDTEAFFGQGTRLTVV.

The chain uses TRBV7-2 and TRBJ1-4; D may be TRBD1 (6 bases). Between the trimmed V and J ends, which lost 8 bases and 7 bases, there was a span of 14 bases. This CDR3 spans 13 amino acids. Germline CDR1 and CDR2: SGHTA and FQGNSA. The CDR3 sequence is CASGPGAGEKLFF. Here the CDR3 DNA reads TGTGCCAGCGGGCCGGGGGCTGGTGAAAAACTGTTTTTT.

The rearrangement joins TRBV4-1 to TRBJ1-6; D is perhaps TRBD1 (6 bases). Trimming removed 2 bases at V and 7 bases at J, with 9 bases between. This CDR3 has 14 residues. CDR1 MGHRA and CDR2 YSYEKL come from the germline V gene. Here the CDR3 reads CASSQSQGNSPLHF. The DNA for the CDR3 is TGCGCCAGCAGCCAATCTCAGGGGAATTCACCCCTCCACTTT.

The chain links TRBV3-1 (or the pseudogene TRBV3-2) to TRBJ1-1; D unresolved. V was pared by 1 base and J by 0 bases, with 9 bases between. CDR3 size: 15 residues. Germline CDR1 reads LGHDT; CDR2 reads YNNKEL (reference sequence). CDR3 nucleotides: TGTGCCAGCAGCCAAGGAGGCGAGCTGAACACTGAAGCTTTCTTT. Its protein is CASSQGGELNTEAFF.

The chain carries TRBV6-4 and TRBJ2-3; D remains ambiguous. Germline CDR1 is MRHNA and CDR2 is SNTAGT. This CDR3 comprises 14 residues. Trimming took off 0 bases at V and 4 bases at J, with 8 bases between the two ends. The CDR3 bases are TGTGCCAGCAGTGACTCTGGTAGCCCAGATACGCAGTATTTT. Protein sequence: CASSDSGSPDTQYF.

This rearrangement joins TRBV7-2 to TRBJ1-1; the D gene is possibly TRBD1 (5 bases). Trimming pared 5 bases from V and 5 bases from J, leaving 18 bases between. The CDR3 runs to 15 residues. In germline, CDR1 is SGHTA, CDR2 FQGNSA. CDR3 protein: CASSLSGRGWTEAFF. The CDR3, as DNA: TGTGCCAGCAGCCTCTCGGGACGCGGTTGGACTGAAGCTTTCTTT.

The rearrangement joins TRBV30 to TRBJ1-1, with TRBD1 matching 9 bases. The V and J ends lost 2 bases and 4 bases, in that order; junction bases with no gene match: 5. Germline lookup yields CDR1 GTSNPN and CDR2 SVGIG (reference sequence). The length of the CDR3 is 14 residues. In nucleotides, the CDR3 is TGTGCCTGGAGTCCCGGGACAGGGAGCACTGAAGCTTTCTTT. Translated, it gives CAWSPGTGSTEAFF.

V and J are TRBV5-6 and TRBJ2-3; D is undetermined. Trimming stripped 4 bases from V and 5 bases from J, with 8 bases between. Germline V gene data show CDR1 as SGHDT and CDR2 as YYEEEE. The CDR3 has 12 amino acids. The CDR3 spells CASSPRLDTQYF. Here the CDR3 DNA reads TGTGCCAGCAGCCCTCGATTAGATACGCAGTATTTT. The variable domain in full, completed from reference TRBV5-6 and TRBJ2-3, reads DAGVTQSPTHLIKTRGQQVTLRCSPKSGHDTVSWYQQALGQGPQFIFQYYEEEERQRGNFPDRFSGHQFPNYSSELNVNALLLGDSALYLCASSPRLDTQYFGPGTRLTVL.

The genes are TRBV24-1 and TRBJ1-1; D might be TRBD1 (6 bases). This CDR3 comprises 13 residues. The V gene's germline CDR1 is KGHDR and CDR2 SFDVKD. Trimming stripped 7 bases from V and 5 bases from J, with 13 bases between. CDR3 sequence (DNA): TGTGCCACCAGGGAGAGGGGGGAAACTGAAGCTTTCTTT. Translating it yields CATRERGETEAFF.

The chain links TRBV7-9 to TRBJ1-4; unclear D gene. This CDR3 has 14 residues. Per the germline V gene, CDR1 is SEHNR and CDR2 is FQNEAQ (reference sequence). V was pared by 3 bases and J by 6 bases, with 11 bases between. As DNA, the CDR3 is TGTGCCAGCAGCTTGCGGGATTCAGATGAAAAACTGTTTTTT. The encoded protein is CASSLRDSDEKLFF.